This entry concerns a single T cell receptor beta chain. CDR1 and CDR2 (germline): SNHLY, FYNNEI. This CDR3 comprises 14 residues. Trimming cost V 4 bases and J 2 bases, with 10 bases left between them. This entry is derived from a study of T-cell memory formation after mild COVID-19. The wider study: TCR clusters mostly belonged to single donors.

TCRdb re-called the 5' RACE reads with MiXCR, one entry per CDR3 protein. Of 450,000 to 650,000 distinct CDR3 sequences detected, about 22% appear once; the ten largest clones hold around 9.2%. Sequencing used PBMCs or a T cell subset sorted from them (not recorded which). This chain connects TRBV2 to TRBJ2-3, with D perhaps matching TRBD1 (6 bases). The source of this sequence is an adult woman who had mild COVID-19 (a few samples of this study predate the infection). Cell type and time point are not known. In DNA form, the CDR3 reads TGTGCCAGCAGTGTGGGGGCTTTCACAGATACGCAGTATTTT. Its protein product is CASSVGAFTDTQYF. Drawing the rest from reference TRBV2 and TRBJ2-3, the complete variable domain is EPEVTQTPSHQVTQMGQEVILRCVPISNHLYFYWYRQILGQKVEFLVSFYNNEISEKSEIFDDQFSVERPDGSNFTLKIRSTKLEDSAMYFCASSVGAFTDTQYFGPGTRLTVL.